The rows below give T cell receptor beta chains drawn from one sample of a study of T cells after yellow fever vaccination. TCRdb used MiXCR to reprocess the 5' RACE reads, holding one entry per CDR3 protein. The sample holds some 340,000 distinct CDR3 sequences, approximately 12% seen once. The specimen comprised CD4+ T cells sorted from PBMCs, sampled 45 days after the yellow fever booster vaccination. The receptor set was obtained from a man aged 18-30 years who received the YFV17D yellow fever vaccine. Both conserved end residues are part of each CDR3. D genes are given only for firm matches. Part of the rows lack a size; the others show once, few, many or a class for expanded clones.

clone size	V gene	J gene	D gene	CDR3 protein	CDR3 DNA
few	TRBV3-1	TRBJ1-2	TRBD1	CASTDRSNYGYTF	TGTGCCAGCACGGACAGGTCTAACTATGGCTACACCTTC
few	TRBV28	TRBJ2-5	TRBD2	CASRRGGSETQYF	TGTGCCAGCAGGCGCGGGGGGTCGGAGACCCAGTACTTC
.	TRBV20-1	TRBJ1-2	TRBD1	CSAQQTGQWYGYTF	TGCAGTGCCCAGCAGACAGGGCAATGGTATGGCTACACCTTC
.	TRBV4-3	TRBJ1-6	.	CASSQDGGNNSPLHF	TGCGCCAGCAGCCAAGACGGGGGTAATAATTCACCCCTCCACTTT
.	TRBV2	TRBJ1-2	.	CASTRTEAGDLYTF	TGTGCCAGCACCCGCACTGAGGCAGGCGACCTCTACACCTTC
few	TRBV7-9	TRBJ1-3	.	CASSPEQNTIYF	TGTGCCAGCAGCCCGGAGCAAAACACCATATATTTT
.	TRBV7-9	TRBJ1-1	.	CASSGYSGGPPEAFF	TGTGCCAGCAGCGGATACAGTGGGGGACCTCCTGAAGCTTTCTTT
few	TRBV10-3	TRBJ1-6	TRBD1	CAIRAGTGGSPLHF	TGTGCCATCAGAGCCGGGACAGGGGGGTCACCCCTCCACTTT
.	TRBV11-3	TRBJ1-1	.	CASSSHSNTEAFF	TGTGCCAGCAGCAGTCATTCGAACACTGAAGCTTTCTTT
.	TRBV5-1	TRBJ2-3	TRBD1	CASSEGRDRATDTQYF	TGCGCCAGCAGCGAAGGCCGGGACAGGGCCACAGATACGCAGTATTTT
few	TRBV7-2	TRBJ2-3	.	CASSLPAGPGGADTQYF	TGTGCCAGCAGCTTGCCGGCGGGCCCGGGCGGGGCAGATACGCAGTATTTT
few	TRBV5-1	TRBJ2-5	TRBD2	CASKSGDQETQYF	TGCGCCAGCAAAAGCGGGGATCAAGAGACCCAGTACTTC
few	TRBV9	TRBJ1-2	.	CASSVGAKEGYTF	TGTGCCAGCAGCGTAGGGGCGAAGGAAGGCTACACCTTC
.	TRBV19	TRBJ1-1	TRBD1	CASSRDRGLEAFF	TGTGCCAGTAGCCGAGACAGGGGCCTTGAAGCTTTCTTT
.	TRBV7-2	TRBJ2-4	.	CASSLVPTRQYF	TGTGCCAGCAGCTTAGTCCCTACTAGACAGTACTTC
many	TRBV6-5	TRBJ2-5	TRBD1	CASSRTGRETQYF	TGTGCCAGCAGCCGGACAGGGCGGGAGACCCAGTACTTC